The clone carrying this TCR beta chain came up a few times. As yet, its antigen is unknown. Between the trimmed V and J ends, which lost 4 bases and 3 bases, there was a span of 9 bases. The CDR3 is 13 residues long. Germline loops: CDR1 ENHRY, CDR2 SYGVKD. The sample belongs to a study of CD8 T cells in ankylosing spondylitis. Study conclusions and caveats: Researchers report that disease-linked clones proved CD8+ and relatively rare in peripheral blood. Within matched ankylosing spondylitis synovial fluid, disease-linked clones were reportedly significantly enriched. Characteristic, it appeared, of ankylosing spondylitis blood was a TCR beta motif of eight highly homologous variants.

Using its own MiXCR run on the 5' RACE reads, TCRdb lists one record per CDR3 protein. The data contain 350,000 to 450,000 distinct CDR3 sequences, roughly 20% of them seen just once; the ten biggest clones take up about an eighth. Material for sequencing was blood, either unsorted or a sorted T cell fraction (not recorded which). The sequence was collected from a male donor with ankylosing spondylitis or in good health (not recorded which). V is TRBV10-3 and J is TRBJ1-2; D unclear. The CDR3 is CAISGPDHYGYTF. DNA for the CDR3: TGTGCCATCAGTGGGCCGGACCACTATGGCTACACCTTC.